This is a list of T cell receptor beta chains from one sample in a study of Graves' ophthalmopathy and Graves' hyperthyroidism. One entry per CDR3 protein, called by TCRdb with MiXCR from the multiplex PCR reads. The table shows fewer than 350,000 distinct CDR3 sequences, with 17% occurring only once. Sequencing input: peripheral blood. These TCRs come from an adult man with Graves' ophthalmopathy. Each CDR3 is given with its conserved first and last residue. The order of the fields is CDR3 protein, CDR3 length, V gene.

cdr3_aa: CSARDMGTGGWGYTF
cdr3_length: 15
v_call: TRBV20-1

cdr3_aa: CASRPGQGHPTNEKLFF
cdr3_length: 17
v_call: TRBV6-2/TRBV6-3

cdr3_aa: CASSLLGRSGAKETQYF
cdr3_length: 17
v_call: TRBV5-6

cdr3_aa: CAIAQAGGYEQYF
cdr3_length: 13
v_call: TRBV12-3/TRBV12-4

cdr3_aa: CAIRGAEETQYF
cdr3_length: 12
v_call: TRBV10-3

cdr3_aa: CSARTPSGTSNTGELFF
cdr3_length: 17
v_call: TRBV20-1

cdr3_aa: CASSSPSGGETQYF
cdr3_length: 14
v_call: TRBV11-2

cdr3_aa: CSATVPGLQNEQFF
cdr3_length: 14
v_call: TRBV20-1

cdr3_aa: CASRRAGQVQETQYF
cdr3_length: 15
v_call: TRBV12-3/TRBV12-4

cdr3_aa: CSANQGLAATYEQYF
cdr3_length: 15
v_call: TRBV20-1

cdr3_aa: CASSFVGRSSGNTIYF
cdr3_length: 16
v_call: TRBV12-3/TRBV12-4

cdr3_aa: CAISEGTSGSYEQYF
cdr3_length: 15
v_call: TRBV10-3

cdr3_aa: CASSYSGATYEQYF
cdr3_length: 14
v_call: TRBV6-5

cdr3_aa: CASSIFTGSPTYGYTF
cdr3_length: 16
v_call: TRBV19

cdr3_aa: CASSSQDGYTF
cdr3_length: 11
v_call: TRBV6-5

cdr3_aa: CASSRPTRYGYTF
cdr3_length: 13
v_call: TRBV11-2

cdr3_aa: CSVGRFTPGSYEQYF
cdr3_length: 15
v_call: TRBV29-1

cdr3_aa: CASSWVQGNTGELFF
cdr3_length: 15
v_call: TRBV6-2/TRBV6-3

cdr3_aa: CASSQEVGRAAGGLHEQYF
cdr3_length: 19
v_call: TRBV4-2

cdr3_aa: CASSISRQSYEQYF
cdr3_length: 14
v_call: TRBV19

cdr3_aa: CASSEWSGNSPLHF
cdr3_length: 14
v_call: TRBV7-2

cdr3_aa: CASRLRQFNTGELFF
cdr3_length: 15
v_call: TRBV28

cdr3_aa: CSASELLDYGYTF
cdr3_length: 13
v_call: TRBV20-1

cdr3_aa: CASGRSQPQHF
cdr3_length: 11
v_call: TRBV7-2

cdr3_aa: CASSLGQGLGQPQHF
cdr3_length: 15
v_call: TRBV12-3/TRBV12-4

cdr3_aa: CASSWARRYEQYF
cdr3_length: 13
v_call: TRBV6-2/TRBV6-3

cdr3_aa: CASSDPRLQPQHF
cdr3_length: 13
v_call: TRBV6-4

cdr3_aa: CSVEDPRVTFYTF
cdr3_length: 13
v_call: TRBV29-1

cdr3_aa: CASSLLDSEAFF
cdr3_length: 12
v_call: TRBV12-3/TRBV12-4

cdr3_aa: CASSTGDRGLYTEAFF
cdr3_length: 16
v_call: TRBV5-1

cdr3_aa: CATSDRQGPHSNQPQHF
cdr3_length: 17
v_call: TRBV24-1

cdr3_aa: CASSYSPRRFGANVLTF
cdr3_length: 17
v_call: TRBV6-5

cdr3_aa: CSARVSSYEQYF
cdr3_length: 12
v_call: TRBV20-1

cdr3_aa: CASSEDRSYGYTF
cdr3_length: 13
v_call: TRBV25-1

cdr3_aa: CASSYSEGAGETQYF
cdr3_length: 15
v_call: TRBV6-5

cdr3_aa: CASSLREGSNQPQHF
cdr3_length: 15
v_call: TRBV7-8